This TCR beta chain was identified during a study of shared clonotypes between healthy human individuals. Study-level background: CD8 memory received one plate per donor, CD8 naive two, CD4 memory three and CD4 naive three.

Losses at the gene ends were 1 base for V and 2 bases for J; bases not matched to a gene: 5. From germline, CDR1 is KGHSH and CDR2 LQKENI. The CDR3 is 17 amino acids. Assay used: immunoSEQ multiplex PCR; TCRdb lists only in-frame clones, some missing. The sample carries around 990,000 clones, approximately 77% recorded once. All of the donors resided in Nashville, Tennessee, and each was a Caucasian adult. The V gene is TRBV18, the J gene TRBJ2-6, with 7 bases fitting TRBD1. This receptor was identified in a man between 18 and 35 years old in good health. Some clones in this sample may be carry-over from other donors' samples. The sequenced sample consisted of memory CD4+ T cells from PBMCs. Specified subset: CD45RA-negative fraction. The CDR3 here is CASSPLTGAPGANVLTF. The CDR3 bases are TGTGCCAGCTCACCACTTACAGGGGCCCCTGGGGCCAACGTCCTGACTTTC.